The TCR beta chain under discussion was sequenced for a study of T cells after yellow fever vaccination. On the study more broadly: Preparing low-cell-number fractions relied on SMART-Seq v4 Ultra Low Input. The study's findings and limits: From the bulk population, abundant clonotypes could contaminate and appear within FACS-sorted repertoires. A weaker but faster secondary response was observed, peaking on day 5 versus 15.

Comments on this clonotype: Its specificity is not known.

TCRdb re-derived calls from the 5' RACE reads in MiXCR, one entry per CDR3 protein. The sample contains 320,000 or so distinct CDR3 sequences, approximately 8% of which appear only once. The TCR comes from a man between 18 and 29 years old who received the YFV17D yellow fever vaccine. Material: PBMCs, obtained 35 to 50 days after the first yellow fever vaccination.

CDR3 sequence: CASSPRRNSGNTIYF. CDR3 in DNA: TGTGCCAGCAGCCCCCGACGGAACTCTGGAAACACCATATATTTT. This rearrangement joins TRBV7-2 to TRBJ1-3; D remains unclear. Germline lookup yields CDR1 SGHTA and CDR2 FQGNSA. V lost 5 bases, J lost 0 bases, and 11 bases lay in between. The CDR3 extends over 15 amino acids. Filled out from reference TRBV7-2 and TRBJ1-3, the complete variable domain reads GAGVSQSPSNKVTEKGKDVELRCDPISGHTALYWYRQSLGQGLEFLIYFQGNSAPDKSGLPSDRFSAERTGGSVSTLTIQRTQQEDSAVYLCASSPRRNSGNTIYFGEGSWLTVV.